The 26 T cell receptor beta chains presented below share a single source sample, sequenced in a study of CD4+ T cells in melanoma. Profiling relied on immunoSEQ multiplex PCR, and the TCRdb table lists in-frame clones only, not all of them. The table lists around 130,000 clones, over 90% of them singletons. These receptors came from a human donor with melanoma.

A few counts support this clone. The rearrangement links TRBV11-2 to TRBJ2-2; TRBD2 matches 8 bases. CDR3 length: 14 amino acids. Germline-derived CDR1 and CDR2 are SGHAT and FQNNGV. Unmatched junction bases numbered 5, after V lost 5 bases and J lost 6 bases. Here the CDR3 DNA reads TGTGCCAGCAGCGGGCCGGGGGGGGCCGGGGAGCTGTTTTTT. It codes for CASSGPGGAGELFF.

With regard to this clone: Distinct nucleotide sequences in the sample also encode this CDR3. This chain uses TRBV11-2 with TRBJ2-7; D gene unclear. V was shortened by 3 bases and J by 4 bases, with 4 bases between the two germline ends. The CDR3 runs 11 residues. Looked up from germline, CDR1 is SGHAT and CDR2 is FQNNGV. The CDR3 spells CASSLDYEQYF. The CDR3 nucleotides read TGTGCCAGCAGCTTGGATTACGAGCAGTACTTC.

The V gene is TRBV5-5, the J gene TRBJ2-1; 10 bases are shared with TRBD1. Germline lookup yields CDR1 SGHKS and CDR2 YYEKEE (reference sequence). The CDR3 totals 15 residues. With V trimmed by 4 bases and J by 5 bases, 6 bases remained unmatched. The CDR3 protein is CASSQGQGIDNEQFF. CDR3 bases: TGTGCCAGCAGCCAGGGACAGGGGATCGACAATGAGCAGTTCTTC.

The CDR3 loop is CASGPDGVDTGELFF. The CDR3, as DNA: TGTGCTAGTGGGCCCGACGGAGTCGACACCGGGGAGCTGTTTTTT. The chain has TRBV12-5 and TRBJ2-2; no definite D call. Trimming shortened V by 6 bases and J by 3 bases, and 14 bases separated the two germline ends. Germline values: CDR1 LGHNT, CDR2 FRNRAP. The length of the CDR3 is 15 residues.

The V call is TRBV2, the J call TRBJ2-5, with TRBD1 as a possible D gene (6 bases). CDR1 is SNHLY, CDR2 FYNNEI, per germline. The ends were cut back, 3 bases at V and 5 bases at J, with 10 bases in the middle. The CDR3 spans 13 residues. In DNA form, the CDR3 reads TGTGCCAGCAGTGAGAGGGGGTGGGAGACCCAGTACTTC. Its translation: CASSERGWETQYF.

V gene TRBV9 combines with J gene TRBJ1-6; D possibly corresponds to TRBD1 (5 bases). The CDR3 is made up of 16 amino acids. V gave up 4 bases and J gave up 8 bases, with 19 bases separating them. Per the germline V gene, CDR1 is SGDLS and CDR2 is YYNGEE. CDR3 in amino acids: CASSLRGARGDSPLHF. CDR3 DNA sequence: TGTGCCAGCAGCCTCCGCGGGGCACGGGGTGATTCACCCCTCCACTTT.

This clone was detected once. The chain joins TRBV10-3 to TRBJ1-1, with D possibly TRBD1 on 6 matching bases. Deletions cut 0 bases from V and 8 bases from J, with 10 bases between. Germline V gene sequence: CDR1 ENHRY, CDR2 SYGVKD. This CDR3 spans 13 amino acids. The CDR3 DNA sequence: TGTGCCATCAGTGAGTCAATTGGGGGCGAAGCTTTCTTT. Amino acids: CAISESIGGEAFF.

This clone has a single count. V and J are TRBV6-1 and TRBJ2-7; weak D call: TRBD2 (5 bases). This CDR3 has 14 residues. Trimming removed 4 bases from V and 3 bases from J, with 13 bases in between. In germline, CDR1 is MNHNS, CDR2 SASEGT. The CDR3 sequence is CASSGLPGIYEQYF. In DNA form, the CDR3 reads TGTGCCAGCAGTGGGTTACCGGGGATCTACGAGCAGTACTTC.

This chain links TRBV18 with TRBJ1-2; 8 bases fit TRBD1. This CDR3 region has 13 residues. The trim removed 3 bases at V and 3 bases at J, leaving 0 bases unmatched. CDR1 and CDR2 from the germline V gene are KGHSH and LQKENI. The CDR3 spells CASSPTGDYGYTF. Written as DNA, the CDR3 is TGTGCCAGCTCACCGACAGGGGACTATGGCTACACCTTC.

This clone came up once. The chain employs TRBV9 and TRBJ2-5; D is undetermined. The ends were cut back, 4 bases at V and 4 bases at J, with 17 bases in the middle. The V gene's germline CDR1 is SGDLS and CDR2 YYNGEE. This CDR3 contains 15 residues. The CDR3: CASSPQTSEGETQYF. The CDR3 region has the DNA TGTGCCAGCAGCCCCCAGACGTCTGAAGGAGAGACCCAGTACTTC.

The chain carries TRBV2 and TRBJ2-1; D unclear. V lost 7 bases, J lost 5 bases, and 21 bases lay in between. The CDR3 length is 16 residues. CDR1 and CDR2 from the germline V gene are SNHLY and FYNNEI. The CDR3 sequence: CASNKYERHGNNEQFF. CDR3 nucleotide sequence: TGTGCCAGCAATAAGTATGAAAGGCATGGTAACAATGAGCAGTTCTTC.

Points on this clone: This sample also contains other DNA sequences that code for the same CDR3. This chain links TRBV11-2 with TRBJ2-3; D possibly corresponds to TRBD2 (6 bases). The CDR3 loop spans 15 amino acids. The V gene lost 3 bases and the J gene lost 0 bases, with 10 bases spanning the gap. Germline CDR1 reads SGHAT; CDR2 reads FQNNGV. The CDR3 loop reads CASSLVRGSTDTQYF. The CDR3 DNA reads as TGTGCCAGCAGCTTGGTCCGGGGGAGCACAGATACGCAGTATTTT.

V gene TRBV6-5 combines with J gene TRBJ2-3; D gene ambiguous. Trimming removed 6 bases from V and 5 bases from J, with 15 bases in between. Per the germline V gene, CDR1 is MNHEY and CDR2 is SVGAGI. The CDR3 contains 14 residues. In DNA, the CDR3 is TGTGCCAGCAGCACAGTCCCTTGGGGAGATACGCAGTATTTT. Residues: CASSTVPWGDTQYF.

The V gene is TRBV7-3, the J gene TRBJ1-2, with 9 bases that match TRBD1. Germline V CDR1 and CDR2: SGHTA, FQGTGA. The CDR3 is 13 residues long. The V gene end was trimmed by 5 bases and the J gene end by 4 bases; junction bases not matched to a gene: 2. CDR3 coding DNA: TGTGCCAGCAGCGCGGGACAGGGCTATGGCTACACCTTC. Its translation is CASSAGQGYGYTF.

The chain employs TRBV18 and TRBJ2-1; 13 positions agree with TRBD2. V lost 1 base to trimming and J lost 4 bases; unmatched junction nucleotides: 4. Germline V gene lookup returns CDR1 KGHSH and CDR2 LQKENI. CDR3 length: 17 amino acids. For the CDR3, the DNA is TGTGCCAGCTCACCACGAAAGACTAGCGGGGGGTACAATGAGCAGTTCTTC. Protein: CASSPRKTSGGYNEQFF.

The V and J genes are TRBV30 and TRBJ2-3; TRBD2 matches at 11 bases. The V segment lost 1 base and the J segment 4 bases; nucleotides outside the gene matches: 7. The germline gives CDR1 GTSNPN, CDR2 SVGIG (reference sequence). The CDR3 spans 16 residues. The CDR3 loop is CAWSALSGGAADTQYF. CDR3 coding DNA: TGTGCCTGGAGTGCCCTTAGCGGGGGGGCCGCAGATACGCAGTATTTT.

The CDR3 spells CASSRDRTKETQYF. The CDR3 region has the DNA TGCGCCAGCAGCCGGGACAGAACGAAAGAGACCCAGTACTTC. V is TRBV5-1 and J is TRBJ2-5, with 7 bases that match TRBD1. Germline trimming cut 4 bases from V and 3 bases from J; bases unmatched to any gene: 6. The CDR3 has 14 residues. Germline CDR1 SGHRS, CDR2 YFSETQ.

This clone was detected only once. This chain connects TRBV2 to TRBJ1-2; 8 bases align to TRBD1. With V trimmed by 7 bases and J by 5 bases, 9 bases remained unmatched. This CDR3 comprises 14 residues. Germline lookup yields CDR1 SNHLY and CDR2 FYNNEI. The CDR3 DNA reads as TGTGCCAGCACCAACAGGGGGGAGGGGTATGGCTACACCTTC. It encodes CASTNRGEGYGYTF.

This clone was counted a few times. The chain carries TRBV5-4 and TRBJ1-4; D unresolved. Germline CDR1 is SGHNT and CDR2 is YYREEE (reference sequence). The V end lost 2 bases, the J end lost 10 bases, and 6 bases lay between the germline ends. The length of the CDR3 is 11 residues. This chain's CDR3 is CASSFEGKLFF. CDR3 in DNA: TGTGCCAGCAGCTTCGAGGGAAAACTGTTTTTT. Supplemented by reference TRBV5-4 and TRBJ1-4, the full variable domain reads ETGVTQSPTHLIKTRGQQVTLRCSSQSGHNTVSWYQQALGQGPQFIFQYYREEENGRGNFPPRFSGLQFPNYSSELNVNALELDDSALYLCASSFEGKLFFGSGTQLSVL.

The genes are TRBV5-1 and TRBJ2-5, with no clear D. Germline lookup yields CDR1 SGHRS and CDR2 YFSETQ. The CDR3 is 18 residues long. Trimming removed 2 bases from V and 2 bases from J, with 22 bases in between. For the CDR3, the DNA is TGCGCCAGCAGCTTAAGTCTCCCCAGCCTACTCGCTCAAGAGACCCAGTACTTC. Its translation: CASSLSLPSLLAQETQYF.

The chain carries TRBV5-6 and TRBJ1-2, with D possibly matching TRBD1 (5 bases). Germline V gene lookup returns CDR1 SGHDT and CDR2 YYEEEE. Trimming removed 2 bases at V and 8 bases at J, with 19 bases between. CDR3 length: 15 amino acids. The chain's CDR3 is CASSLPGRVPGGYTF. The DNA for the CDR3 is TGTGCCAGCAGCTTACCAGGGAGGGTCCCCGGCGGCTACACCTTC.

The rearrangement links TRBV10-2 to TRBJ1-3; D is possibly TRBD1 (5 bases). The CDR3 totals 16 residues. With 5 bases removed from V and 3 bases from J, the gap between germline ends came to 17 bases. Germline lookup yields CDR1 WSHSY and CDR2 SAAADI. The CDR3 protein is CASSPGHLLSGNTIYF. DNA for the CDR3: TGCGCCAGCAGTCCCGGACACCTACTAAGTGGAAACACCATATATTTT.

The chain uses TRBV7-9 and TRBJ1-5; unclear D gene. Germline lookup yields CDR1 SEHNR and CDR2 FQNEAQ (reference sequence). The CDR3 is 16 residues long. V was clipped by 6 bases and J by 9 bases, with 24 bases between them. CDR3 sequence (DNA): TGTGCCAGCAGTGCAGCCAAGGGCCCGATAGAGGGGCCCCAGCATTTT. Protein sequence: CASSAAKGPIEGPQHF.

The chain links TRBV2 to TRBJ2-7; TRBD1 or TRBD2 may be the D gene (5 bases each). V gave up 0 bases and J gave up 6 bases, with 15 bases separating them. There are 15 residues in the CDR3. Germline CDR1 reads SNHLY; CDR2 reads FYNNEI. This chain's CDR3 is CASSEALGGASEQYF. The CDR3 coding sequence is TGTGCCAGCAGTGAAGCGCTTGGGGGAGCCTCCGAGCAGTACTTC.

A note on this clone: Distinct nucleotide sequences in the sample also encode this CDR3. The chain's CDR3 is CASSLARGDTEAFF. The CDR3 DNA reads as TGCGCCAGCAGCTTGGCCAGGGGGGACACTGAAGCTTTCTTT. V and J are TRBV5-1 and TRBJ1-1, with 7 bases identical to TRBD1. CDR1 is SGHRS and CDR2 is YFSETQ in the germline V gene. Germline trimming cut 0 bases from V and 3 bases from J; bases unmatched to any gene: 2. The CDR3 runs to 14 residues.

The chain has TRBV10-1 and TRBJ2-5; 7 bases align to TRBD1. Germline values: CDR1 WNHNN, CDR2 SYGVQD (reference sequence). The CDR3 is 13 residues long. J gave up 5 bases and V 5 bases, and 5 bases lay outside the gene matches. The CDR3: CASSRGLSETQYF. The CDR3 nucleotides are TGCGCCAGCAGTAGGGGGCTTTCGGAGACCCAGTACTTC.